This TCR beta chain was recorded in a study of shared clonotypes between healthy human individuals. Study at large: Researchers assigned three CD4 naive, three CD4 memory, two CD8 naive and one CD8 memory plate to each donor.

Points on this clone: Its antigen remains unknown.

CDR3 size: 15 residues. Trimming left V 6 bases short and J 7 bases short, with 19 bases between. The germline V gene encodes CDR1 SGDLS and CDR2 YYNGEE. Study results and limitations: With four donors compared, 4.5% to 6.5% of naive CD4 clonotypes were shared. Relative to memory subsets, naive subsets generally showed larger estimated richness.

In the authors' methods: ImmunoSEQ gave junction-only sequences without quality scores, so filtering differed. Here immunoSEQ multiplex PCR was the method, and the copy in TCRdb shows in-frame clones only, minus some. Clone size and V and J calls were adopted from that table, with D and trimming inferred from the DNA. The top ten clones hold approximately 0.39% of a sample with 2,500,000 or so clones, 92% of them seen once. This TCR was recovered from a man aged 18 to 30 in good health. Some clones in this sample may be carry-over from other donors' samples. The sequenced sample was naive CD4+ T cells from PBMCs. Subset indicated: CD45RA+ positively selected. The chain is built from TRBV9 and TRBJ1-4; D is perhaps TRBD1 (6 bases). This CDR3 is CASTPRGQNGEKLFF. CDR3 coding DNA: TGTGCCAGCACCCCTCGGGGGCAGAATGGTGAAAAACTGTTTTTT.